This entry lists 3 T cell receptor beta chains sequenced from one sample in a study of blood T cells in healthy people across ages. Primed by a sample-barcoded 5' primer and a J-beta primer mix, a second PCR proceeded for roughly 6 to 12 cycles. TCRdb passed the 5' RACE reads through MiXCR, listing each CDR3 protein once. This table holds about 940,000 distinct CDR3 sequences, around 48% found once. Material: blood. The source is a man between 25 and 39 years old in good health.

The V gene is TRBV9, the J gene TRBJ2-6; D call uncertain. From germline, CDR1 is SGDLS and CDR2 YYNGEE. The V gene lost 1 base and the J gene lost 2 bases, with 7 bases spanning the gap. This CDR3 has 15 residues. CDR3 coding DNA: TGTGCCAGCAGCGTATTGGGTACTGGGGCCAACGTCCTGACTTTC. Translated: CASSVLGTGANVLTF.

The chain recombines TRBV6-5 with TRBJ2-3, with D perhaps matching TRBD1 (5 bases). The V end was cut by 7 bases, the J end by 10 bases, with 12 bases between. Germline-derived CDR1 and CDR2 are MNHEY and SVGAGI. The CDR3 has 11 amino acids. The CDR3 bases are TGTGCCAGCAAAGGGGTCGGGTCGCAGTATTTT. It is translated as CASKGVGSQYF.

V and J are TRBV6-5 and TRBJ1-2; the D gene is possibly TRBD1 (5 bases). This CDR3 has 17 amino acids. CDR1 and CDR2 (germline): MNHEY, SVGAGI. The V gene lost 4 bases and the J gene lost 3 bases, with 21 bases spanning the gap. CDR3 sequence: CASSSTSFGTGDYGYTF. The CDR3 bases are TGTGCCAGCAGTTCTACGTCCTTCGGGACGGGGGACTATGGCTACACCTTC.